A selection of T cell receptor beta chains follows, all from one sample in a study of CD8 T cells in Susac syndrome. Each CDR3 protein is one row after TCRdb ran MiXCR on the immunoSEQ multiplex PCR reads. Of more than 95,000 distinct CDR3 sequences in the sample, around 95% were seen once. Sequences were obtained from CD8+ T cells from PBMCs. The receptors here all came from a human donor with Susac syndrome. Each CDR3 is given with its conserved first and last residue. Fields, in order: V gene, clone size, J gene, CDR3 protein. The size of a clone is reported for some rows only, either as once, few or many, or as a class for expanded clones.

V: TRBV30; size: -; J: TRBJ1-1; CDR3: CAWSAIPQGITEAFF
V: TRBV6-5; size: -; J: TRBJ2-1; CDR3: CASSYPGPEQFF
V: TRBV4-1; size: -; J: TRBJ2-1; CDR3: CASSQGVAGEYNEQFF
V: TRBV6-2/TRBV6-3; size: -; J: TRBJ2-1; CDR3: CASSYSNNEQFF
V: TRBV27; size: -; J: TRBJ2-3; CDR3: CASSFVPGAEEDTQYF
V: TRBV29-1; size: -; J: TRBJ2-3; CDR3: CSGRLAGGSTDTQYF
V: TRBV5-6; size: once; J: TRBJ2-7; CDR3: CASSLGGLADEQYF
V: TRBV2; size: once; J: TRBJ2-7; CDR3: CASSAPYEQYF
V: TRBV20-1; size: -; J: TRBJ1-2; CDR3: CSARVQGLGYTF
V: TRBV19; size: -; J: TRBJ1-1; CDR3: CASIPGGLAEAFF
V: TRBV5-6; size: -; J: TRBJ2-1; CDR3: CASSSIAVEGNEQFF
V: TRBV20-1; size: -; J: TRBJ2-1; CDR3: CSASDAEGIHTLYNEQFF
V: TRBV6-6; size: -; J: TRBJ2-2; CDR3: CASSYSVVGELFF
V: TRBV7-9; size: -; J: TRBJ2-5; CDR3: CASSLWDSQETQYF
V: TRBV30; size: -; J: TRBJ1-1; CDR3: CAWSVKGRNTEAFF
V: TRBV30; size: -; J: TRBJ1-1; CDR3: CAWSWGRVTEAFF
V: TRBV10-3; size: -; J: TRBJ2-1; CDR3: CAISESDSYNEQFF
V: TRBV7-6; size: -; J: TRBJ2-3; CDR3: CASSLVGATADTQYF
V: TRBV20-1; size: -; J: TRBJ2-1; CDR3: CSARVRGSYNEQFF
V: TRBV13; size: -; J: TRBJ2-3; CDR3: CASSLRPTGSVTDTQYF
V: TRBV13; size: -; J: TRBJ1-1; CDR3: CASSGKQGTEAFF
V: TRBV7-9; size: -; J: TRBJ2-5; CDR3: CASLGLETQYF
V: TRBV28; size: -; J: TRBJ2-7; CDR3: CASTNRGTVYEQYF
V: TRBV21-1; size: -; J: TRBJ2-1; CDR3: CASLPGLYPHEQFF
V: TRBV10-3; size: once; J: TRBJ2-3; CDR3: CAISESTTSGSASDTQYF
V: TRBV9; size: -; J: TRBJ2-6; CDR3: CASSLAEPSGANVLTF
V: TRBV30; size: -; J: TRBJ1-1; CDR3: CAWSLSGWVDTEVFF